A selection of T cell receptor beta chains follows, all from one sample in a study of T cell changes during pregnancy in multiple sclerosis. Assay: immunoSEQ multiplex PCR; the TCRdb copy retains only in-frame clones and omits some. The sample includes 50,000 to 65,000 clones, roughly 90% of them seen just once. The sequences come from peripheral blood, collected in the first trimester of pregnancy. The receptors come from a female donor with multiple sclerosis, enrolled in a pregnancy study. The CDR3 runs from the conserved cysteine through the conserved F or W.

len,j_gene,v_gene,CDR3aa
14,TRBJ2-7,TRBV7-9,CASSLAGPSYEQYF
12,TRBJ2-7,TRBV6-1,CASSSLSYEQYF
16,TRBJ2-2,TRBV6-5,CASSYSWVEGTGELFF
14,TRBJ1-1,TRBV7-8,CASSLGGKNTEAFF
17,TRBJ2-1,TRBV4-2,CASSQESSSGGYNEQFF
14,TRBJ2-3,TRBV27,CASSQRGSTDTQYF
13,TRBJ2-3,TRBV18,CASSPTTRDTQYF
14,TRBJ2-3,TRBV2,CASKVALNTDTQYF
16,TRBJ2-7,TRBV4-2,CASSQDETLSSYEQYF
14,TRBJ1-2,TRBV28,CASSRGQGSYGYTF
17,TRBJ2-7,TRBV4-1,CASSQVPGGGSAYEQYF
15,TRBJ2-1,TRBV19,CASYRDRITYNEQFF
15,TRBJ2-1,TRBV6-6,CASSYSPGSTNEQFF
13,TRBJ1-4,TRBV19,CASTNRGGEKLFF
19,TRBJ1-4,TRBV5-6,CASSRASVGGGSANEKLFF
17,TRBJ2-2,TRBV7-7,CASSRVSGTGVTGELFF
20,TRBJ2-1,TRBV4-1,CASSQERLAGGLSSYNEQFF
13,TRBJ2-7,TRBV27,CASSRTSGYEQYF